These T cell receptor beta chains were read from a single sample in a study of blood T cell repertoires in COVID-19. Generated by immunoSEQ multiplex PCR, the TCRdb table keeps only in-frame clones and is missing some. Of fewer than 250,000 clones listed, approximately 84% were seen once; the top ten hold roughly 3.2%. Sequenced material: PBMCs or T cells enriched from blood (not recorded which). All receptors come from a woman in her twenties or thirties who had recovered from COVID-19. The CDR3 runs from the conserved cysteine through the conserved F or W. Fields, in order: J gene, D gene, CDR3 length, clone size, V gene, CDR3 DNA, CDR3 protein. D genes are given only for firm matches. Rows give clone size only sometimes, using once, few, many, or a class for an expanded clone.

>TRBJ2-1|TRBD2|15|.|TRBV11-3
TGTGCCAGCAGCTTCGTCGTAGCGGGAGCGAATGAGCAGTTCTTC
CASSFVVAGANEQFF
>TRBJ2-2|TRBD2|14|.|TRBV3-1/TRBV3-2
TGTGCCAGCAGCCTGAGCGGGGCCACCGGGGAGCTGTTTTTT
CASSLSGATGELFF
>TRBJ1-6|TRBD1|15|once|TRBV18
TGTGCCAGCTCACCCTTCGGGACAGATAATTCACCCCTCCACTTT
CASSPFGTDNSPLHF
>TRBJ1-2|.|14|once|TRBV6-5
TGTGCCAGCATCCCGAAGGGGCAGTCCTATGGCTACACCTTC
CASIPKGQSYGYTF
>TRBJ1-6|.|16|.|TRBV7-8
TGTGCCAGCAGCTTAGGCCGACAGGCGGCGGGTTCACCCCTCCACTTT
CASSLGRQAAGSPLHF
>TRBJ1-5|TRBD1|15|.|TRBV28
TGTGCCAGCAGTTTCCGGGACAGGCGTAATCAGCCCCAGCATTTT
CASSFRDRRNQPQHF
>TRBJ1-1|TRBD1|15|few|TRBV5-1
TGCGCCAGCAGCCTAGGACAGGGAGGCTACACTGAAGCTTTCTTT
CASSLGQGGYTEAFF
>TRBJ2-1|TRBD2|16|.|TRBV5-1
TGCGCCAGCAGCTTGGGTAGCGGGGTCTCCTACAATGAGCAGTTCTTC
CASSLGSGVSYNEQFF
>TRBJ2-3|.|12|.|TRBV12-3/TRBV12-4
TGTGCCAGCAGCGGGAACACAGATACGCAGTATTTT
CASSGNTDTQYF
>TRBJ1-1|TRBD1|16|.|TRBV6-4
TGTGCCAGCAGTGTTTCGGCAGGGGGCGCGGGGACTGAAGCTTTCTTT
CASSVSAGGAGTEAFF
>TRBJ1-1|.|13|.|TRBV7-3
TGTGCCAGCAGCTTAGGACAGAACACTGAAGCTTTCTTT
CASSLGQNTEAFF
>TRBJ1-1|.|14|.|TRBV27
TGTGCCAGCAGTTTGCGGGGGGCCGTCACTGAAGCTTTCTTT
CASSLRGAVTEAFF
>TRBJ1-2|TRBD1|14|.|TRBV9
TGTGCCAGCACCAGGGGGGTAGGCGGCTATGGCTACACCTTC
CASTRGVGGYGYTF
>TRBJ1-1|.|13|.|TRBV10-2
TGCGCCAGCAGTGAAGGAAGGAGGGCTGGAGCTTTCTTT
CASSEGRRAGAFF
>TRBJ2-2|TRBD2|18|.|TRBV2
TGTGCCAGCACCCCACTCGGACTAGCGGGAGGAGCGTCCGGGGAGCTGTTTTTT
CASTPLGLAGGASGELFF
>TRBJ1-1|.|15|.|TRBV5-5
TGTGCCAGCAGCTTTAGCGTGGTGGGCGGCACTGAAGCTTTCTTT
CASSFSVVGGTEAFF